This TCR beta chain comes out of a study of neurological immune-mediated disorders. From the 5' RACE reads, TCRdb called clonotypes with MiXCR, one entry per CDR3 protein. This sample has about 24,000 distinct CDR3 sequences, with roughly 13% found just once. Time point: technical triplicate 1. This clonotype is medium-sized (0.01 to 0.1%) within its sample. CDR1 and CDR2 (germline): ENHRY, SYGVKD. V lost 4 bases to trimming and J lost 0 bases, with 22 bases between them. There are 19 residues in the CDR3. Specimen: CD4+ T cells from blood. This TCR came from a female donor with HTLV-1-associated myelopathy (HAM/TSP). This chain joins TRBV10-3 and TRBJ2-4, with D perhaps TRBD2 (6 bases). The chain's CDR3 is CAISGPFNRLAIAKNIQYF. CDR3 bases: TGTGCCATCAGTGGCCCCTTTAATAGGCTAGCGATAGCCAAAAACATTCAGTACTTC.